This T cell receptor beta chain was retrieved from a study of vaccination and CD4 T cells after COVID-19. The wider study: Cells were stimulated with overlapping spike peptides from SARS-CoV-2, HCoV-NL63, HCoV-OC43 and HCoV-229E. Whole-study results and caveats: With convalescent patients, a median about 86% of reactive clones emerged solely after vaccination.

Concerning this clonotype itself: Antigen unknown.

The Oncomine TCR Beta short-read assay was applied to DNA of cultured CD4+ T cells. Genomic DNA extraction was carried out from cultured CD4+ T cells. TCRdb re-analysed the PCR reads in MiXCR, keeping a single row per CDR3 protein. This table has roughly 13,000 distinct CDR3 sequences, under 80% appearing once. The CDR3 sequence is 15 residues long. V lost 3 bases and J 5 bases, leaving 18 bases between the germline ends. CDR1 is DFQATT and CDR2 is SNEGSKA in the germline V gene (reference sequence). Treatment noted: approximately nine-day PBMC culture with coronavirus spike peptide pools or control peptides (ViraFEST assay). Under the ViraFEST approach, antigen-specific T cells were expanded with peptide pools and TCRs subsequently sequenced.

V and J are TRBV20-1 and TRBJ2-3; D unresolved. The sample consisted of CD4+ T cells from blood, cultured in vitro. The source of this sequence is a human donor who had recovered from COVID-19. CDR3 loop: CSARRPSALQDTQYF. DNA of the CDR3: TGCAGTGCTAGGCGGCCCAGCGCTCTACAAGATACGCAGTATTTT.